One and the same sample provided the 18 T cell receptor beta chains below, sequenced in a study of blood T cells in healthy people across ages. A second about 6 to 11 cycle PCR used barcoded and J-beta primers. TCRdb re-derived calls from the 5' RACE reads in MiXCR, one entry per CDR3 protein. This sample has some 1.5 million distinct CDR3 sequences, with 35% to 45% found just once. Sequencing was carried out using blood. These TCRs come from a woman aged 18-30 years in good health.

CDR3 nucleotides: TGTGCCAGCAGCCGGGCGGGGGTCCAGTTTAACTATGGCTACACCTTC. Protein: CASSRAGVQFNYGYTF. V usage is TRBV12-3 or TRBV12-4 and J usage is TRBJ1-2; a weak D match, TRBD1 (5 bases). Trimming cost V 6 bases and J 1 base, with 18 bases left between them. This CDR3 is 16 amino acids long.

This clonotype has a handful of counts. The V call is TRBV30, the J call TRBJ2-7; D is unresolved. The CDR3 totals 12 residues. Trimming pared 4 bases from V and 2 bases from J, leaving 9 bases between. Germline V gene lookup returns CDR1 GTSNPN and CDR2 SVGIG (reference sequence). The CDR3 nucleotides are TGTGCCTGGAAAGGGAAGGCCTACGAGCAGTACTTC. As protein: CAWKGKAYEQYF.

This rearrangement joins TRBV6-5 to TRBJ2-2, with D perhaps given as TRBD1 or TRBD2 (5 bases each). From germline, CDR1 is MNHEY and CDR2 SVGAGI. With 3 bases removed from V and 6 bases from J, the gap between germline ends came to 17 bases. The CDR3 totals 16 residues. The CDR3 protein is CASSYLGRARAGELFF. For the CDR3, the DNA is TGTGCCAGCAGTTATTTGGGGCGGGCGAGGGCCGGGGAGCTGTTTTTT.

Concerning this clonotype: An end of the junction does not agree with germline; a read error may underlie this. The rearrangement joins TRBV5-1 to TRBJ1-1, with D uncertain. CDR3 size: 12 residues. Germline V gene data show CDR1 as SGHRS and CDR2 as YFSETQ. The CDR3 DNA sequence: TGCGCCAGCAGCTCCTCGAACACTGGAGCTTTCTTT. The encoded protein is CASSSSNTGAFF. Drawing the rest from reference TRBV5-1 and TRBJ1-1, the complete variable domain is KAGVTQTPRYLIKTRGQQVTLSCSPISGHRSVSWYQQTPGQGLQFLFEYFSETQRNKGNFPGRFSGRQFSNSRSEMNVSTLELGDSALYLCASSSSNTGAFFGQGTRLTVV.

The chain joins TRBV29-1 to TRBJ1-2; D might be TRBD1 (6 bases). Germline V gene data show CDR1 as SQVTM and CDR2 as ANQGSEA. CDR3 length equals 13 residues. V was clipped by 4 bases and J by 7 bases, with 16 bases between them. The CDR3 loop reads CSVVAWGLSGYTF. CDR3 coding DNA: TGCAGCGTTGTAGCATGGGGGCTGAGTGGCTACACCTTC.

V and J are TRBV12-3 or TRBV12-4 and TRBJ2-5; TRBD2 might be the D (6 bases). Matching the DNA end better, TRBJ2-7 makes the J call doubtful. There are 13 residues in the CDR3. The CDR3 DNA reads TGTGCCAGCACCACCGGGAGTTTCTACGAGCAGTACTTC. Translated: CASTTGSFYEQYF.

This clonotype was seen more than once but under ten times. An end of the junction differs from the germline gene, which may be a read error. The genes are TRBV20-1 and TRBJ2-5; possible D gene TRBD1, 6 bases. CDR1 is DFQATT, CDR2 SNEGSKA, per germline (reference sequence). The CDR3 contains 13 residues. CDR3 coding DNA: TGCGGTGCTCAGGACAGCAACCAAGAGACCCAGTACTTC. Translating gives CGAQDSNQETQYF.

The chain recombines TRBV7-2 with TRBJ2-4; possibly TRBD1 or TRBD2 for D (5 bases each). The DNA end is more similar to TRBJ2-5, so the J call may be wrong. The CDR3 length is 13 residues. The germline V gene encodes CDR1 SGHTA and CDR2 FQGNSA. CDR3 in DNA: TGTGCCAGCAGCATGCAGGGCGGGGAGACCCAGTACTTC. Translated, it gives CASSMQGGETQYF.

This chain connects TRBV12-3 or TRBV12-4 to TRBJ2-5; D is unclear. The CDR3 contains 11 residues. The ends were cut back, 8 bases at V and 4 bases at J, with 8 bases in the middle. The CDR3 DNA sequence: TGTGCCAGCCGCGGATCAGAGACCCAGTACTTC. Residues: CASRGSETQYF.

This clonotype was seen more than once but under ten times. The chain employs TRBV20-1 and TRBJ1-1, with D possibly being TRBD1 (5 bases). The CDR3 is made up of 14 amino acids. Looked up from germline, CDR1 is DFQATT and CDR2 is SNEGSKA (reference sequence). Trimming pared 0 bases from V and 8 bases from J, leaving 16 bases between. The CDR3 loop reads CSARDLEGTEEAFF. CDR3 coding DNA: TGCAGTGCTAGAGATTTAGAAGGGACCGAAGAAGCTTTCTTT.

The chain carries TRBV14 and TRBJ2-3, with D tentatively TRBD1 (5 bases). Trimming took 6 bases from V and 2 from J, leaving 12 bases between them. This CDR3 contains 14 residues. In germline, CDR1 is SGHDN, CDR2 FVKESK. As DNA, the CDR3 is TGTGCCAGCAGTCGGGTAGGGGTCACAGATACGCAGTATTTT. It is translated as CASSRVGVTDTQYF.

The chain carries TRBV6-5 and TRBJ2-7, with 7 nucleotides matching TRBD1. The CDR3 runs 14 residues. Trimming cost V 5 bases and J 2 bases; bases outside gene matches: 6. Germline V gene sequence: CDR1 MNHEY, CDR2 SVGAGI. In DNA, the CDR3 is TGTGCCAGCAGTAACACAGGGGCGACCTACGAGCAGTACTTC. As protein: CASSNTGATYEQYF.

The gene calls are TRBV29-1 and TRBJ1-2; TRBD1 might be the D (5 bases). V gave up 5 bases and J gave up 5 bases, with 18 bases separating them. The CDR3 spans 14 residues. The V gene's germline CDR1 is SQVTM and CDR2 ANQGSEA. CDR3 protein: CSVHRGTLGYGYTF. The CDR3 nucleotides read TGCAGCGTTCATAGGGGAACGTTGGGGTATGGCTACACCTTC.

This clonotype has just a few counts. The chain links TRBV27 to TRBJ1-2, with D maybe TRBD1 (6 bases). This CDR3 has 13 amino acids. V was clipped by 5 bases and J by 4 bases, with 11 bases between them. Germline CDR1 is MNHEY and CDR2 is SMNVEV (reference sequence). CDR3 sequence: CASSQGYRYGYTF. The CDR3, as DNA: TGTGCCAGCAGTCAGGGGTACCGCTATGGCTACACCTTC.

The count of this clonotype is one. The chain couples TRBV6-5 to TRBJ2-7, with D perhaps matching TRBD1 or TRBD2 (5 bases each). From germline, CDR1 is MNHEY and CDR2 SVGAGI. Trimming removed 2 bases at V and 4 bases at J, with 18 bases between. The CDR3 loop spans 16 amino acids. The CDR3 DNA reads TGTGCCAGCAGTTACGATTACACGGGGCATAGGTACGAGCAGTACTTC. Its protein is CASSYDYTGHRYEQYF.

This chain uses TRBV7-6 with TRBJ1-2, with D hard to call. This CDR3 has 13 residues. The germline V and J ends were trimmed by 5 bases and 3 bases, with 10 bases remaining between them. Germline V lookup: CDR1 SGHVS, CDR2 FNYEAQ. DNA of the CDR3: TGTGCCAGCAGCAATCTACGGGACTATGGCTACACCTTC. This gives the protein CASSNLRDYGYTF.

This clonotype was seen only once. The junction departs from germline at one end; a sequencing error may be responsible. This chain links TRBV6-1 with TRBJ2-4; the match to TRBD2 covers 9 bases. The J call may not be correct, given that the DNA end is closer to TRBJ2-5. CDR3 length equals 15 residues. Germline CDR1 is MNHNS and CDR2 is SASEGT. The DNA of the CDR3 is TGTGTCAGCAGGAGGACGGGACTAGCCGAAGAGACCCAGTACTTC. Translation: CVSRRTGLAEETQYF.

The CDR3 region has the DNA TGCGCCAGCAGCTCTTCAACCGTAGGGGAAACTGAAGCTTTCTTT. It encodes CASSSSTVGETEAFF. The chain couples TRBV5-1 to TRBJ1-1; TRBD1 is a possible D gene (5 bases). V shed 3 bases and J shed 5 bases, with 17 bases lying between them. The V gene's germline CDR1 is SGHRS and CDR2 YFSETQ. This CDR3 comprises 15 residues.